This T cell receptor beta chain is drawn from a study of CD8+CD57+ T cells in acquired aplastic anemia. Across the whole study: Across the sorted CD4+ and CD8+ cells, DNA amounts averaged approximately 3.1 ug.

Selection for sequencing was limited to patients who had shown CD8+CD57+ cell expansion by flow cytometry. There are 15 residues in the CDR3. In germline, CDR1 is LGHDT, CDR2 YNNKEL (reference sequence). With 1 base clipped from V and 6 bases from J, the junction kept 2 bases outside the gene matches. This clonotype showed up just a few times. Profiles of TCR beta VDJ and CDR3 were generated from a genomic DNA template. MiXCR was run by TCRdb on the reads, yielding one entry per CDR3 protein. The sample consists of around 170,000 distinct CDR3 sequences, 40% to 55% of them appearing once. The receptor comes from a human donor with aplastic anemia. V is TRBV3-1 and J is TRBJ1-5, with 11 positions matching TRBD1. The sample taken for sequencing was sorted CD4+, CD8+, or CD8+CD57+ T cells (not recorded which) from PBMCs. CDR3 residues: CASSQGGQGVQPQHF. The CDR3 DNA reads as TGTGCCAGCAGCCAAGGGGGACAGGGGGTTCAGCCCCAGCATTTT.